The rows below give T cell receptor beta chains drawn from one sample of a study of blood T cell repertoires in COVID-19. TCRdb keeps only in-frame clones here, not all; method: immunoSEQ multiplex PCR. This sample has just over 300,000 clones; approximately 85% occur once, and the top ten carry roughly 2%. What was sequenced was PBMCs or T cells enriched from blood (not recorded which). The receptors were sampled from a man in his thirties or forties who had recovered from COVID-19. Each CDR3 is given with its conserved first and last residue. A D gene is named only where the DNA matches it firmly. Expanded clones get a size class; other rows say once, few or many, or leave the size out.

j_call: TRBJ2-2; clone_size: .; v_call: TRBV6-6; d_call: TRBD2; cdr3_aa: CASSAGLAGISAANTGELFF; cdr3_nt: TGTGCCAGCAGCGCGGGACTAGCGGGAATCTCTGCCGCGAACACCGGGGAGCTGTTTTTT
j_call: TRBJ2-7; clone_size: few; v_call: TRBV28; d_call: TRBD1; cdr3_aa: CASSLWTGVGEQYF; cdr3_nt: TGTGCCAGCAGTTTATGGACAGGGGTAGGGGAGCAGTACTTC
j_call: TRBJ1-1; clone_size: .; v_call: TRBV6-2/TRBV6-3; d_call: TRBD1; cdr3_aa: CASSTLPGQRIMNTEAFF; cdr3_nt: TGTGCCAGCAGTACCTTACCGGGACAGAGGATTATGAACACTGAAGCTTTCTTT
j_call: TRBJ1-2; clone_size: .; v_call: TRBV6-5; d_call: TRBD1; cdr3_aa: CASRRGAGSYGYTF; cdr3_nt: TGTGCCAGCCGCAGGGGGGCAGGCTCCTATGGCTACACCTTC
j_call: TRBJ1-6; clone_size: .; v_call: TRBV25-1; d_call: TRBD1; cdr3_aa: CASSGGQLGLEPLHF; cdr3_nt: TGTGCCAGCAGTGGGGGACAGCTGGGCCTTGAACCCCTCCACTTT
j_call: TRBJ1-2; clone_size: once; v_call: TRBV7-3; d_call: .; cdr3_aa: CASSLLGSDGYTF; cdr3_nt: TGTGCCAGCAGCTTACTGGGCTCTGATGGCTACACCTTC
j_call: TRBJ2-5; clone_size: .; v_call: TRBV19; d_call: TRBD2; cdr3_aa: CASSVLAGGETQYF; cdr3_nt: TGTGCCAGTAGTGTCCTAGCGGGGGGAGAGACCCAGTACTTC
j_call: TRBJ1-1; clone_size: once; v_call: TRBV9; d_call: .; cdr3_aa: CASSVDVKGSEAFF; cdr3_nt: TGTGCCAGCAGCGTAGACGTCAAGGGGTCTGAAGCTTTCTTT
j_call: TRBJ2-7; clone_size: .; v_call: TRBV2; d_call: .; cdr3_aa: CASLWGLSYEQYF; cdr3_nt: TGTGCCAGCTTGTGGGGGCTCTCCTACGAGCAGTACTTC
j_call: TRBJ2-5; clone_size: .; v_call: TRBV10-1; d_call: TRBD2; cdr3_aa: CASSPASGQETQYF; cdr3_nt: TGCGCCAGCAGTCCGGCTAGCGGACAAGAGACCCAGTACTTC
j_call: TRBJ1-1; clone_size: .; v_call: TRBV5-1; d_call: TRBD1; cdr3_aa: CASSLVARGDTEAFF; cdr3_nt: TGCGCCAGCAGCTTGGTTGCCAGGGGGGACACTGAAGCTTTCTTT
j_call: TRBJ1-2; clone_size: .; v_call: TRBV2; d_call: TRBD1; cdr3_aa: CASSNRDRVGGYTF; cdr3_nt: TGTGCCAGCAGTAACCGGGACAGGGTCGGCGGCTACACCTTC
j_call: TRBJ1-3; clone_size: few; v_call: TRBV2; d_call: .; cdr3_aa: CASSTTGISGNTIYF; cdr3_nt: TGTGCCAGCAGTACTACAGGGATCTCTGGAAACACCATATATTTT
j_call: TRBJ1-5; clone_size: .; v_call: TRBV7-6; d_call: TRBD1; cdr3_aa: CASSPGTGHQPQHF; cdr3_nt: TGTGCCAGCAGCCCCGGGACAGGGCATCAGCCCCAGCATTTT
j_call: TRBJ2-5; clone_size: .; v_call: TRBV6-5; d_call: .; cdr3_aa: CASLGGRETQYF; cdr3_nt: TGTGCCAGCCTAGGGGGACGGGAGACCCAGTACTTC
j_call: TRBJ2-7; clone_size: .; v_call: TRBV5-4; d_call: TRBD2; cdr3_aa: CASSRGTSGGPYEQYF; cdr3_nt: TGTGCCAGCAGCCGAGGGACTAGCGGGGGGCCCTACGAGCAGTACTTC
j_call: TRBJ2-7; clone_size: .; v_call: TRBV30; d_call: .; cdr3_aa: CAWMGGEQYF; cdr3_nt: TGTGCCTGGATGGGGGGCGAGCAGTACTTC
j_call: TRBJ1-2; clone_size: .; v_call: TRBV4-2; d_call: TRBD1; cdr3_aa: CASSHQTGGWGYGYTF; cdr3_nt: TGTGCCAGCAGCCACCAAACAGGGGGCTGGGGGTATGGCTACACCTTC
j_call: TRBJ1-2; clone_size: .; v_call: TRBV7-2; d_call: TRBD1; cdr3_aa: CASSSDRGSFYGYTF; cdr3_nt: TGTGCCAGCAGCTCGGACAGGGGGAGTTTCTATGGCTACACCTTC
j_call: TRBJ2-7; clone_size: .; v_call: TRBV2; d_call: .; cdr3_aa: CASTGLSSEQYF; cdr3_nt: TGTGCCAGCACCGGACTATCTTCCGAGCAGTACTTC
j_call: TRBJ2-1; clone_size: .; v_call: TRBV4-1; d_call: .; cdr3_aa: CASSQARGGTSYNEQFF; cdr3_nt: TGCGCCAGCAGCCAAGCAAGGGGGGGGACCTCATACAATGAGCAGTTCTTC
j_call: TRBJ2-7; clone_size: .; v_call: TRBV5-1; d_call: TRBD1; cdr3_aa: CASSFYLTGINEQYF; cdr3_nt: TGCGCCAGCAGCTTCTACCTGACAGGGATCAACGAGCAGTACTTC
j_call: TRBJ1-1; clone_size: .; v_call: TRBV9; d_call: .; cdr3_aa: CASSVVQGGEAFF; cdr3_nt: TGTGCCAGCAGCGTGGTACAGGGCGGAGAAGCTTTCTTT
j_call: TRBJ2-3; clone_size: .; v_call: TRBV7-9; d_call: TRBD1; cdr3_aa: CASSIRQGAGDTQYF; cdr3_nt: TGTGCCAGCAGCATCAGACAGGGTGCAGGAGATACGCAGTATTTT
j_call: TRBJ1-1; clone_size: .; v_call: TRBV29-1; d_call: TRBD1; cdr3_aa: CSVEGDRLNTEAFF; cdr3_nt: TGCAGCGTTGAAGGGGACAGACTGAACACTGAAGCTTTCTTT